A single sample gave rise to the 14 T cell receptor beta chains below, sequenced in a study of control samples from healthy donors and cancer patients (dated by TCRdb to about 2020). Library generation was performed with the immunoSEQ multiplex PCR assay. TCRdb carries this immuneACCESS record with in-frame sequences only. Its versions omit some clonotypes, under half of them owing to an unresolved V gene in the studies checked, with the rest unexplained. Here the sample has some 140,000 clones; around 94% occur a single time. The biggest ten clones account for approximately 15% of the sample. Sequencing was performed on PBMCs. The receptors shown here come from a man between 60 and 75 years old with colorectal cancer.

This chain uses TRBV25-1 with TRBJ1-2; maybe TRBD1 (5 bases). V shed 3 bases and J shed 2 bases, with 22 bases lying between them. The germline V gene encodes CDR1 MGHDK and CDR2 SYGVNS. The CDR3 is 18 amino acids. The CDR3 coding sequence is TGTGCCAGCAGTGAGACGGGCCCTAGGGCAGGGCTAAACTATGGCTACACCTTC. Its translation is CASSETGPRAGLNYGYTF.

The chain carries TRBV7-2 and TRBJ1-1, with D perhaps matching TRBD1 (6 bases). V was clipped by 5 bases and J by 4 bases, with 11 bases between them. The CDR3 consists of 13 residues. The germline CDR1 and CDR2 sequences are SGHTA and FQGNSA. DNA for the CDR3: TGTGCCAGCAGCCTATTGACAGGCACTGAAGCTTTCTTT. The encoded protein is CASSLLTGTEAFF.

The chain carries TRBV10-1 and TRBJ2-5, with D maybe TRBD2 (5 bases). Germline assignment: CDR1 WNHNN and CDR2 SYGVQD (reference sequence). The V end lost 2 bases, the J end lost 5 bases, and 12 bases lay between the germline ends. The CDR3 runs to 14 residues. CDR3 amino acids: CASSESGGVETQYF. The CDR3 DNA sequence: TGCGCCAGCAGTGAGAGCGGCGGTGTGGAGACCCAGTACTTC.

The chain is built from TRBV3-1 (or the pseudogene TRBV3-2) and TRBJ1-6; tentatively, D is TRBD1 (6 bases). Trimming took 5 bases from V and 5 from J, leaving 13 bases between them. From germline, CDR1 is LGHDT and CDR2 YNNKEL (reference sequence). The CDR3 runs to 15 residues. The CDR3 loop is CASSSDRPHNSPLHF. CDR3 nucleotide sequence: TGTGCCAGCAGCTCCGACAGGCCCCATAATTCACCCCTCCACTTT.

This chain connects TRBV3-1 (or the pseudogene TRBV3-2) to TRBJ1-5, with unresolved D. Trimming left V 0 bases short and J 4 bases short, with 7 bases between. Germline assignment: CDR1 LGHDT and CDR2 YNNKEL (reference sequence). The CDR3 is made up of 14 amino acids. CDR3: CASSQDTGNQPQHF. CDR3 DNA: TGTGCCAGCAGCCAAGATACCGGGAATCAGCCCCAGCATTTT.

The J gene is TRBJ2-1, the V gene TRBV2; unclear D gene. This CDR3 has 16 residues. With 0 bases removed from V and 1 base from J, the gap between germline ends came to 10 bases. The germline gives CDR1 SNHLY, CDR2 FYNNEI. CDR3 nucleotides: TGTGCCAGCAGTGAAGCCCTAGTCTCGTCCTACAATGAGCAGTTCTTC. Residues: CASSEALVSSYNEQFF.

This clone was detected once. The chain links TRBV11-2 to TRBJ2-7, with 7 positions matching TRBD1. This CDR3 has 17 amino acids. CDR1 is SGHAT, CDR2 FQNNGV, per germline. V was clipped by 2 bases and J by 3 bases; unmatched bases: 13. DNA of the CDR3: TGTGCCAGCAGCTTAATATACGAGGGGGCGCAGAACTACGAGCAGTACTTC. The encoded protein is CASSLIYEGAQNYEQYF.

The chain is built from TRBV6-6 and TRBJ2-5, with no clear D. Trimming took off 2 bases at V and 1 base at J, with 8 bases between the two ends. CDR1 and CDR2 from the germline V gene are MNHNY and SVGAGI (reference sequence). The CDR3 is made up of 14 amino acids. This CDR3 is CASSYVSVQETQYF. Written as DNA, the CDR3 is TGTGCCAGCAGTTACGTCTCTGTCCAAGAGACCCAGTACTTC.

The CDR3 DNA reads as TGTGCCAGCTCACCCACAGGGGAAAGTCAGCCCCAGCATTTT. This encodes CASSPTGESQPQHF. The chain couples TRBV18 to TRBJ1-5; 7 bases align to TRBD1. The germline V gene encodes CDR1 KGHSH and CDR2 LQKENI. Unmatched junction bases numbered 5, after V lost 3 bases and J lost 6 bases. The CDR3 spans 14 residues.

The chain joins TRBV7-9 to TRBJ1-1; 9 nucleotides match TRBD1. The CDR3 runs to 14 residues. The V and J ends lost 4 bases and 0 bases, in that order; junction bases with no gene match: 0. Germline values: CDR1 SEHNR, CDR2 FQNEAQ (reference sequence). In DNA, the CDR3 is TGTGCCAGCAGCTGGGACAGGGTGAACACTGAAGCTTTCTTT. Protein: CASSWDRVNTEAFF.

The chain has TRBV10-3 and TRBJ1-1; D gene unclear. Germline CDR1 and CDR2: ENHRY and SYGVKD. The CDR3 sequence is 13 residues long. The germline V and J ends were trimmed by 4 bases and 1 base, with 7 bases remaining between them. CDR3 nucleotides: TGTGCCATCAGTGTCGAGTCGAACACTGAAGCTTTCTTT. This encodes CAISVESNTEAFF.

The CDR3: CASLTPTYNEQFF. Here the CDR3 DNA reads TGTGCCAGTCTCACGCCCACCTACAATGAGCAGTTCTTC. The chain links TRBV27 to TRBJ2-1; no definite D call. Deletions cut 9 bases from V and 2 bases from J, with 11 bases between. The CDR3 consists of 13 residues. Germline CDR1 reads MNHEY; CDR2 reads SMNVEV (reference sequence).

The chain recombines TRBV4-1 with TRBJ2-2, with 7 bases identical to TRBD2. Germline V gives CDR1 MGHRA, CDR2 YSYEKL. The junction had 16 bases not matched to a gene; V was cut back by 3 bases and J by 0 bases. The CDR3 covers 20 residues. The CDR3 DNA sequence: TGCGCCAGCAGCCATCGTTGGAGAGGGGCGGGGGAAACGAACACCGGGGAGCTGTTTTTT. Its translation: CASSHRWRGAGETNTGELFF.

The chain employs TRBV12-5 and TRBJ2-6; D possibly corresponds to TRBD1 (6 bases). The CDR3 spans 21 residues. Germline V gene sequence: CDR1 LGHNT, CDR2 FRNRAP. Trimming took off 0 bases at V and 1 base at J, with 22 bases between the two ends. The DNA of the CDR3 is TGTGCTAGTGGTTTGGTAACCGACGGGACAACAATTTTTTCTGGGGCCAACGTCCTGACTTTC. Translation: CASGLVTDGTTIFSGANVLTF.